The clone carrying this TCR beta chain was seen only a few times. Each CDR3 protein is one row after TCRdb ran MiXCR on the 5' RACE reads. The data hold around 250,000 distinct CDR3 sequences, with roughly 16% observed a single time. This sample is drawn from a study of T-cell memory formation after mild COVID-19. V was clipped by 6 bases and J by 0 bases; unmatched bases: 7. The germline CDR1 and CDR2 sequences are MNHEY and SVGEGT. This CDR3 spans 15 amino acids. Sequenced input: PBMCs or a T cell subset sorted from them (not recorded which). This rearrangement joins TRBV6-2 or TRBV6-3 to TRBJ1-2; 7 positions agree with TRBD1. This clonotype was obtained from a young man who had mild COVID-19 (a few samples of this study predate the infection). Cell type and time point are not known. The CDR3 reads CASSDPGTANYGYTF. DNA of the CDR3: TGTGCCAGCAGCGACCCAGGGACAGCTAACTATGGCTACACCTTC.